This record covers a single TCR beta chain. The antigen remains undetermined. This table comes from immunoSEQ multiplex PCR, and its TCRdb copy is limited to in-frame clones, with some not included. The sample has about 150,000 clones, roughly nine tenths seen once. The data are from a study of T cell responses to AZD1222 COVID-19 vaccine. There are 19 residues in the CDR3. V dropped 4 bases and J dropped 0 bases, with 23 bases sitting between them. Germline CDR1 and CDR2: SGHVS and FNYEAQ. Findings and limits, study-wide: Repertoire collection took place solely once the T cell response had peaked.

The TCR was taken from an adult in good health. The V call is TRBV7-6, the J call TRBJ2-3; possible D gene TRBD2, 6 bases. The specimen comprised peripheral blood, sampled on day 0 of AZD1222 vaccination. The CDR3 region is CASSSSKWDGGTSTDTQYF. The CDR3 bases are TGTGCCAGCAGCTCATCAAAATGGGACGGAGGGACTAGCACAGATACGCAGTATTTT.